Below, 20 T cell receptor beta chains from the same sample are listed, as sequenced in a study of cytomegalovirus exposure and HLA in healthy donors (dated by TCRdb to 2017 to 2019). Preparation of the library involved the immunoSEQ multiplex PCR assay. This is the immuneACCESS table as TCRdb keeps it, with only in-frame sequences that have V and J called. A part of the clones is gone; compared with another copy, unresolved V genes explain less than half, and the rest is unexplained. A total of 40,000 to 55,000 clones appear in this sample, roughly 85% of them only once. The ten largest make up under 7.5% of the sample. Sequencing was done on a sample of PBMCs. The receptors originated from a woman in her 30s in good health and CMV-seronegative.

This chain joins TRBV11-2 and TRBJ1-1; no firm D call. The CDR3 has 13 residues. V gave up 3 bases and J gave up 11 bases, with 16 bases separating them. Germline V gene sequence: CDR1 SGHAT, CDR2 FQNNGV. DNA for the CDR3: TGTGCCAGCAGCTTTAATGACAAGACCGCCGCTTTCTTT. Translation gives CASSFNDKTAAFF. Full variable domain (outside the CDR3, taken from reference TRBV11-2 and TRBJ1-1): EAGVAQSPRYKIIEKRQSVAFWCNPISGHATLYWYQQILGQGPKLLIQFQNNGVVDDSQLPKDRFSAERLKGVDSTLKIQPAKLEDSAVYLCASSFNDKTAAFFGQGTRLTVV.

This clone showed up just once. DNA of the CDR3: TGTGCCAGCACATACAGGGGCTTCAACACTGAAGCTTTCTTT. Its translation: CASTYRGFNTEAFF. The chain recombines TRBV2 with TRBJ1-1; 7 bases align to TRBD1. CDR1 and CDR2 (germline): SNHLY, FYNNEI. The CDR3 has 14 residues. J gave up 2 bases and V 7 bases, and 7 bases lay outside the gene matches.

The chain combines TRBV7-8 with TRBJ1-1; TRBD1 might be the D (5 bases). V was trimmed by 3 bases and J by 1 base, leaving 15 bases between them. The CDR3 spans 16 residues. Germline loops: CDR1 SGHVS, CDR2 FQNEAQ. The CDR3 sequence is CASSFRPGLKNTEAFF. CDR3 nucleotides: TGTGCCAGCAGCTTCCGCCCAGGGCTTAAGAACACTGAAGCTTTCTTT.

This clone was counted between two and nine times. V usage is TRBV29-1 and J usage is TRBJ2-1; D gene ambiguous. Germline V gene data show CDR1 as SQVTM and CDR2 as ANQGSEA. Between the trimmed V and J ends, which lost 5 bases and 5 bases, there was a span of 16 bases. This CDR3 is 14 amino acids long. CDR3 sequence reads: CSVFIGGRNNEQFF. The CDR3 coding sequence is TGCAGCGTTTTTATCGGCGGAAGAAACAATGAGCAGTTCTTC.

J is TRBJ2-7 and V is TRBV4-1; 12 bases fit TRBD2. Germline V gene lookup returns CDR1 MGHRA and CDR2 YSYEKL. This CDR3 has 15 amino acids. The V segment lost 5 bases and the J segment 4 bases; nucleotides outside the gene matches: 6. The CDR3 sequence is CASSYPTSGSYEQYF. The CDR3 DNA sequence: TGCGCCAGCAGCTATCCGACTAGCGGGAGTTACGAGCAGTACTTC.

V gene TRBV12-5 combines with J gene TRBJ2-1, with TRBD2 matching 7 bases. Germline assignment: CDR1 LGHNT and CDR2 FRNRAP. Germline trimming cut 7 bases from V and 7 bases from J; bases unmatched to any gene: 13. The CDR3 is made up of 15 amino acids. The CDR3 sequence is CASVIRRRRGNEQFF. CDR3 in DNA: TGTGCTAGTGTAATTCGTCGGCGGCGGGGGAATGAGCAGTTCTTC.

V usage is TRBV28 and J usage is TRBJ1-5, with 10 bases identical to TRBD1. Germline V lookup: CDR1 MDHEN, CDR2 SYDVKM. V dropped 5 bases and J dropped 4; count of bases not matched to a gene: 5. The CDR3 sequence is 15 residues long. The CDR3 DNA reads as TGTGCCAGCAGTCTTGGACAGGGGGAAAATCAGCCCCAGCATTTT. This gives the protein CASSLGQGENQPQHF.

A single count supports this clone. The chain has TRBV15 and TRBJ2-1; 7 bases line up with TRBD1. Looked up from germline, CDR1 is LNHNV and CDR2 is YYDKDF (reference sequence). The V segment lost 0 bases and the J segment 8 bases; nucleotides outside the gene matches: 7. The CDR3 contains 15 residues. As DNA, the CDR3 is TGTGCCACCAGCAGAGAAAGGGGGCTGGGGGATGAGCAGTTCTTC. Protein sequence: CATSRERGLGDEQFF.

V and J are TRBV13 and TRBJ1-1, with D perhaps TRBD1 (6 bases). Trimming removed 0 bases from V and 1 base from J, with 9 bases in between. The length of the CDR3 is 15 residues. CDR1 and CDR2 (germline): PRHDT, FYEKMQ (reference sequence). The CDR3 reads CASSLGRGANTEAFF. Here the CDR3 DNA reads TGTGCCAGCAGCTTAGGTCGGGGGGCGAACACTGAAGCTTTCTTT.

The chain employs TRBV7-3 and TRBJ2-2; a weak D match, TRBD2 (5 bases). The CDR3 loop spans 18 amino acids. The V and J ends lost 2 bases and 2 bases respectively, with 18 bases between them. CDR1 SGHTA and CDR2 FQGTGA come from the germline V gene. CDR3 protein: CASSLLGRASSNTGELFF. The CDR3 DNA reads as TGTGCCAGCAGCTTACTCGGAAGGGCTAGCAGTAACACCGGGGAGCTGTTTTTT. The entire variable domain, with the rest obtained from reference TRBV7-3 and TRBJ2-2, is as follows: GAGVSQTPSNKVTEKGKYVELRCDPISGHTALYWYRQSLGQGPEFLIYFQGTGAADDSGLPNDRFFAVRPEGSVSTLKIQRTERGDSAVYLCASSLLGRASSNTGELFFGEGSRLTVL.

This chain joins TRBV7-2 and TRBJ2-7, with 11 bases lining up with TRBD2. V was pared by 5 bases and J by 6 bases, with 9 bases of the junction left unmatched. The germline V gene has CDR1 SGHTA and CDR2 FQGNSA. The CDR3 length is 15 residues. CDR3 residues: CASSPLAGGPLEQYF. CDR3 sequence (DNA): TGTGCCAGCAGCCCCCTAGCGGGAGGCCCCCTCGAGCAGTACTTC. Full variable domain (outside the CDR3, taken from reference TRBV7-2 and TRBJ2-7): GAGVSQSPSNKVTEKGKDVELRCDPISGHTALYWYRQSLGQGLEFLIYFQGNSAPDKSGLPSDRFSAERTGGSVSTLTIQRTQQEDSAVYLCASSPLAGGPLEQYFGPGTRLTVT.

The chain joins TRBV7-2 to TRBJ2-1, with a possible D match to TRBD2 (5 bases). This CDR3 contains 15 residues. Trimming cost V 1 base and J 8 bases, with 15 bases left between them. Per the germline V gene, CDR1 is SGHTA and CDR2 is FQGNSA. The CDR3 coding sequence is TGTGCCAGCAGCTTAGTGGGAGTCCCAGACTATGAGCAGTTCTTC. This gives the protein CASSLVGVPDYEQFF.

This clone was seen a single time. V is TRBV5-1 and J is TRBJ2-2; 9 positions match TRBD2. With V trimmed by 5 bases and J by 6 bases, 8 bases remained unmatched. Germline V CDR1 and CDR2: SGHRS, YFSETQ. This CDR3 is 15 amino acids long. The CDR3 is CASSLGSGSAGELFF. As DNA, the CDR3 is TGCGCCAGCAGTTTAGGTAGCGGGAGCGCCGGGGAGCTGTTTTTT.

V and J are TRBV7-3 and TRBJ2-3; 8 bases are shared with TRBD2. V gave up 2 bases and J gave up 4 bases; unmatched junction bases: 17. Per the germline V gene, CDR1 is SGHTA and CDR2 is FQGTGA. This CDR3 is built from 19 residues. CDR3 sequence reads: CASSLGYRAGESFPDTQYF. DNA for the CDR3: TGTGCCAGCAGCTTAGGGTATCGAGCGGGAGAGTCCTTCCCAGATACGCAGTATTTT. The entire variable domain, with the rest obtained from reference TRBV7-3 and TRBJ2-3, is as follows: GAGVSQTPSNKVTEKGKYVELRCDPISGHTALYWYRQSLGQGPEFLIYFQGTGAADDSGLPNDRFFAVRPEGSVSTLKIQRTERGDSAVYLCASSLGYRAGESFPDTQYFGPGTRLTVL.

This rearrangement joins TRBV4-1 to TRBJ2-3; 14 bases are a match to TRBD2. The V gene end was trimmed by 0 bases and the J gene end by 2 bases; junction bases not matched to a gene: 7. CDR1 is MGHRA, CDR2 YSYEKL, per germline. CDR3 length: 19 residues. The CDR3 loop reads CASSQEKTSGRGSTDTQYF. The DNA of the CDR3 is TGCGCCAGCAGCCAAGAGAAGACTAGCGGGAGGGGGTCCACAGATACGCAGTATTTT.

V usage is TRBV7-7 and J usage is TRBJ2-2, with 7 bases identical to TRBD1. Germline V gives CDR1 SSHAT, CDR2 FNYEAQ (reference sequence). CDR3 length equals 16 residues. V lost 1 base to trimming and J lost 2 bases; unmatched junction nucleotides: 4. CDR3 protein: CASSLEQGVNTGELFF. The CDR3 DNA reads TGTGCCAGCAGCTTAGAGCAGGGGGTAAACACCGGGGAGCTGTTTTTT.

This clone was counted only a few times. The chain combines TRBV5-4 with TRBJ2-2; 7 bases align to TRBD1. The CDR3 is made up of 14 amino acids. V dropped 2 bases and J dropped 7; count of bases not matched to a gene: 5. Per germline, CDR1 SGHNT and CDR2 YYREEE (reference sequence). The CDR3 loop reads CASSLDRAGGELFF. CDR3 coding DNA: TGTGCCAGCAGCTTAGACAGGGCTGGCGGGGAGCTGTTTTTT. Together with reference TRBV5-4 and TRBJ2-2, the CDR3 gives the full variable domain: ETGVTQSPTHLIKTRGQQVTLRCSSQSGHNTVSWYQQALGQGPQFIFQYYREEENGRGNFPPRFSGLQFPNYSSELNVNALELDDSALYLCASSLDRAGGELFFGEGSRLTVL.

The chain employs TRBV9 and TRBJ2-2; 10 nucleotides agree with TRBD1. Germline assignment: CDR1 SGDLS and CDR2 YYNGEE. V shed 3 bases, J shed 4 bases, and the junction held 6 bases outside the gene matches. The CDR3 length is 16 residues. The CDR3 DNA reads TGTGCCAGCAGCGCCGCCGGGACAGGGGTCACCGGGGAGCTGTTTTTT. It encodes CASSAAGTGVTGELFF. Drawing the rest from reference TRBV9 and TRBJ2-2, the complete variable domain is DSGVTQTPKHLITATGQRVTLRCSPRSGDLSVYWYQQSLDQGLQFLIQYYNGEERAKGNILERFSAQQFPDLHSELNLSSLELGDSALYFCASSAAGTGVTGELFFGEGSRLTVL.

The chain is built from TRBV7-6 and TRBJ2-5; tentatively, D is TRBD1 (5 bases). V was clipped by 5 bases and J by 2 bases, with 18 bases between them. Per the germline V gene, CDR1 is SGHVS and CDR2 is FNYEAQ. The CDR3 is made up of 16 amino acids. The CDR3 loop reads CASSPLERKGQETQYF. The CDR3 DNA reads as TGTGCCAGCAGCCCCTTGGAAAGGAAGGGGCAAGAGACCCAGTACTTC. The whole variable domain, remainder taken from reference TRBV7-6 and TRBJ2-5, is GAGVSQSPRYKVTKRGQDVALRCDPISGHVSLYWYRQALGQGPEFLTYFNYEAQQDKSGLPNDRFSAERPEGSISTLTIQRTEQRDSAMYRCASSPLERKGQETQYFGPGTRLLVL.

V and J are TRBV6-1 and TRBJ1-3; TRBD1 might be the D (5 bases). CDR1 and CDR2 (germline): MNHNS, SASEGT. The CDR3 totals 16 residues. V was pared by 4 bases and J by 2 bases, with 15 bases between. The chain's CDR3 is CASSVGPGEAGNTIYF. The CDR3 coding sequence is TGTGCCAGCAGTGTGGGGCCGGGGGAAGCTGGAAACACCATATATTTT.